This T cell receptor (beta chain) was retrieved from a study of OX40 agonist ivuxolimab in advanced cancers. Turning to the study itself: The drug used for patients, ivuxolimab, was an agonistic anti-OX40 (CD134) antibody. Checkpoint inhibitors had been given previously to 40% of patients. Partial responses, seen in three patients, involved one hepatocellular carcinoma and two cutaneous melanomas.

Looked up from germline, CDR1 is MNHEY and CDR2 is SVGAGI. This CDR3 comprises 15 residues. V was cut by 3 bases and J by 3 bases, with 11 bases left in between. TCRdb's copy holds only in-frame clones and misses some; the assay was immunoSEQ multiplex PCR. The repertoire includes some 76,000 clones, just under 85% of them detected once, and about 1.8% sits in the top ten. This sequence originates from an adult with an advanced solid tumor such as melanoma, head and neck, liver or kidney cancer. Material: CD4+ or CD8+ T cells sorted from blood, obtained in a trial of the OX40 agonist ivuxolimab. This sequence joins TRBV6-5 and TRBJ2-2; D not certain. For the CDR3, the DNA is TGTGCCAGCAGTTATTTGGCAGGTCACACCGGGGAGCTGTTTTTT. Translated, it gives CASSYLAGHTGELFF.